This is a list of T cell receptor beta chains from one sample in a study of OX40 agonist ivuxolimab in advanced cancers. The method was immunoSEQ multiplex PCR; TCRdb's version includes in-frame clones alone and lacks a portion of them. The sample carries 100,000 or so clones, approximately 90% recorded once. The starting material was CD4+ or CD8+ T cells sorted from blood, obtained in a trial of the OX40 agonist ivuxolimab. Receptors were obtained from an adult with an advanced solid tumor such as melanoma, head and neck, liver or kidney cancer. Each CDR3 is given with its conserved first and last residue. A D gene is named only where the DNA matches it firmly. Clone size is given for some rows only: seen once, a few or many times, or a class if the clone is expanded.

11	TRBV11-2	-	TRBJ2-5	-	CASSLERTQYF	TGTGCCAGCAGCCTCGAGCGGACCCAGTACTTC
10	TRBV21-1	-	TRBJ1-2	-	CASSNYGYTF	TGTGCCAGCAGCAACTATGGCTACACCTTC
14	TRBV7-9	-	TRBJ2-7	few	CASSTQGGPYEQYF	TGTGCCAGCAGCACTCAGGGGGGTCCCTACGAGCAGTACTTC
16	TRBV27	-	TRBJ2-7	-	CASGSSRDTLPYEQYF	TGTGCCAGCGGCTCCAGCAGGGACACACTACCCTACGAGCAGTACTTC
16	TRBV5-4	TRBD2	TRBJ2-1	-	CASSFPGLAGGGEQFF	TGTGCCAGCAGCTTCCCGGGACTAGCGGGAGGTGGTGAGCAGTTCTTC
16	TRBV2	TRBD1	TRBJ1-5	-	CASSEERTGAGQPQHF	TGTGCCAGCAGTGAAGAACGTACAGGGGCGGGTCAGCCCCAGCATTTT
13	TRBV7-2	-	TRBJ2-5	-	CASSFSLPETQYF	TGTGCCAGCAGCTTCTCACTTCCAGAGACCCAGTACTTC
16	TRBV21-1	-	TRBJ2-1	-	CASSKEEDRAYNEQFF	TGTGCCAGCAGCAAAGAGGAGGATCGAGCCTACAATGAGCAGTTCTTC
17	TRBV5-6	TRBD1	TRBJ1-2	once	CASSLPGQSPLNYGYTF	TGTGCCAGCAGCTTACCGGGACAGAGCCCTCTAAACTATGGCTACACCTTC
13	TRBV28	TRBD1	TRBJ1-1	-	CAIQRQGNTEAFF	TGTGCCATTCAACGACAGGGGAACACTGAAGCTTTCTTT
20	TRBV18	TRBD2	TRBJ2-1	-	CASSLPVRLAGGGPGGEQFF	TGTGCCAGCTCCCTCCCGGTTAGACTAGCGGGAGGAGGGCCAGGGGGTGAGCAGTTCTTC
15	TRBV6-1	-	TRBJ2-4	-	CASSDSATVKNIQYF	TGTGCCAGCAGTGATAGCGCTACGGTCAAAAACATTCAGTACTTC
13	TRBV28	TRBD2	TRBJ2-1	-	CASISGRVNEQFF	TGTGCCAGCATTAGCGGGAGAGTGAATGAGCAGTTCTTC
16	TRBV5-5	TRBD1	TRBJ2-7	-	CASSLAGTGVGVEQYF	TGTGCCAGCAGCTTGGCGGGGACAGGGGTGGGTGTCGAGCAGTACTTC
11	TRBV5-1	-	TRBJ2-1	-	CATDLGGEQFF	TGCGCCACTGACTTGGGGGGTGAGCAGTTCTTC
14	TRBV7-4	TRBD2	TRBJ2-7	-	CASSMQRESYEQYF	TGTGCCAGCAGCATGCAGCGGGAGTCCTACGAGCAGTACTTC
14	TRBV7-2	-	TRBJ2-2	-	CASSLVENTGELFF	TGTGCCAGCAGCTTGGTAGAGAACACCGGGGAGCTGTTTTTT
19	TRBV28	TRBD1	TRBJ1-5	-	CASTFPTGKTGHRNQPQHF	TGTGCCAGCACCTTTCCGACCGGTAAGACAGGGCACCGCAATCAGCCCCAGCATTTT
17	TRBV7-8	-	TRBJ2-4	-	CASSPGAPRGAKNIQYF	TGTGCCAGCAGCCCAGGGGCTCCACGGGGGGCCAAAAACATTCAGTACTTC
14	TRBV6-1	TRBD1	TRBJ2-7	-	CASSERDSFYEQYF	TGTGCCAGCAGTGAACGGGACAGCTTCTACGAGCAGTACTTC
13	TRBV28	TRBD1	TRBJ2-3	-	CASSTQGADTQYF	TGTGCCAGCAGTACACAGGGGGCAGATACGCAGTATTTT
15	TRBV4-3	-	TRBJ2-1	-	CASSQAVLPYNEQFF	TGCGCCAGCAGCCAAGCGGTCCTCCCCTACAATGAGCAGTTCTTC
14	TRBV5-4	-	TRBJ1-2	few	CASSLNGQSYGYTF	TGTGCCAGCAGCTTGAATGGACAGAGCTATGGCTACACCTTC
13	TRBV27	-	TRBJ2-7	-	CASSLREAYEQYF	TGTGCCAGCAGTTTAAGAGAAGCCTACGAGCAGTACTTC
14	TRBV19	TRBD1	TRBJ1-2	few	CASRVTGSNYGYTF	TGTGCCAGTAGAGTGACAGGGTCTAACTATGGCTACACCTTC
13	TRBV18	-	TRBJ1-5	-	CASSPGLSQPQHF	TGTGCCAGCTCACCAGGGCTAAGTCAGCCCCAGCATTTT
14	TRBV5-1	-	TRBJ2-5	once	CASLKGLKGETQYF	TGCGCCAGCCTGAAGGGGCTTAAGGGGGAGACCCAGTACTTC
14	TRBV28	TRBD1	TRBJ2-4	-	CASSLGRGRNIQYF	TGTGCCAGCAGTTTAGGCAGGGGGCGAAACATTCAGTACTTC
13	TRBV18	TRBD2	TRBJ2-5	-	CASTGLAAETQYF	TGTGCCAGCACGGGACTAGCGGCAGAGACCCAGTACTTC
14	TRBV7-9	-	TRBJ2-2	-	CASSRTGFTGELFF	TGTGCCAGCAGCCGTACAGGGTTCACCGGGGAGCTGTTTTTT
13	TRBV6-5	TRBD1	TRBJ1-4	-	CASRQGREEKLFF	TGTGCCAGTCGACAGGGGAGGGAGGAAAAACTGTTTTTT
16	TRBV6-6	TRBD2	TRBJ2-7	-	CASSYSSGGHSREQYF	TGTGCCAGCAGTTACTCGTCGGGAGGGCACAGTCGCGAGCAGTACTTC
16	TRBV15	-	TRBJ1-5	-	CATSRDIGRSNQPQHF	TGTGCCACCAGCAGAGATATCGGACGGAGCAATCAGCCCCAGCATTTT
15	TRBV5-4	-	TRBJ2-7	-	CASSLDVAATYEQYF	TGTGCCAGCAGCTTGGATGTAGCGGCTACCTACGAGCAGTACTTC
14	TRBV6-5	-	TRBJ1-1	-	CASTDTGWNTEAFF	TGTGCCAGCACCGACACAGGGTGGAACACTGAAGCTTTCTTT